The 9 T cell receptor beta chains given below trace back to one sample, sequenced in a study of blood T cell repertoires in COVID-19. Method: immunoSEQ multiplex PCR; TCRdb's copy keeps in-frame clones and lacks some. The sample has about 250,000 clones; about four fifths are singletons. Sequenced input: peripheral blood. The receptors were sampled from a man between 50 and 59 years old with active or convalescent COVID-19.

The CDR3 sequence is CASSPGQNSAVNQPQHF. The DNA of the CDR3 is TGTGCCAGCAGCCCGGGACAAAACTCCGCCGTCAATCAGCCCCAGCATTTT. This chain links TRBV3-1 (or the pseudogene TRBV3-2) with TRBJ1-5; D may be TRBD1 (6 bases). Germline lookup yields CDR1 LGHDT and CDR2 YNNKEL (reference sequence). This CDR3 region has 17 residues. V lost 4 bases to trimming and J lost 3 bases, with 19 bases between them.

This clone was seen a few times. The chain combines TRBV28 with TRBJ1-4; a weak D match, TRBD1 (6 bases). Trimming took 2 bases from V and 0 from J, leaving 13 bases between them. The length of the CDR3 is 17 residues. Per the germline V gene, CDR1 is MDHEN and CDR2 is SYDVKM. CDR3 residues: CASSLVRGVTTNEKLFF. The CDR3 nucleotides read TGTGCCAGCAGTTTAGTCAGGGGAGTCACAACTAATGAAAAACTGTTTTTT.

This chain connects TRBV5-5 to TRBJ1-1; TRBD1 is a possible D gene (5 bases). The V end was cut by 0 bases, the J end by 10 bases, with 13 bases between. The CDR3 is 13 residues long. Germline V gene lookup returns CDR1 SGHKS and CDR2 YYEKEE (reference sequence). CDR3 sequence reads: CASSLEVGRGAFF. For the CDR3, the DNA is TGTGCCAGCAGCTTGGAGGTAGGGAGGGGAGCTTTCTTT.

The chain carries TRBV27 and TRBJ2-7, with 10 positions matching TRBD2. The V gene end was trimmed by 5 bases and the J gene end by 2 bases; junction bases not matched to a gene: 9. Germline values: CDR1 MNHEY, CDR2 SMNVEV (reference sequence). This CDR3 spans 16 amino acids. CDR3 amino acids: CASSPTLLAGAYEQYF. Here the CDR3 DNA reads TGTGCCAGCAGTCCCACCCTCCTAGCGGGGGCCTACGAGCAGTACTTC.

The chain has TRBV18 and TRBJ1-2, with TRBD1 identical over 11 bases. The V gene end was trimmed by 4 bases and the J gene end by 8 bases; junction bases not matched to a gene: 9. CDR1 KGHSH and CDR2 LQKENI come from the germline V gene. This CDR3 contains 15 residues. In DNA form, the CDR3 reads TGTGCCAGCTCACTCGACGGACAGGGGGCGGAAGGCTACACCTTC. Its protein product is CASSLDGQGAEGYTF.

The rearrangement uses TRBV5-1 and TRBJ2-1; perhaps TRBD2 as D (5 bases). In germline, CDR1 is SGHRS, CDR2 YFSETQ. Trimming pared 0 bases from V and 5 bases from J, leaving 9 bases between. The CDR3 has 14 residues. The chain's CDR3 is CASSLGPGNNEQFF. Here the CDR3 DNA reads TGCGCCAGCAGCTTGGGTCCGGGGAACAATGAGCAGTTCTTC.

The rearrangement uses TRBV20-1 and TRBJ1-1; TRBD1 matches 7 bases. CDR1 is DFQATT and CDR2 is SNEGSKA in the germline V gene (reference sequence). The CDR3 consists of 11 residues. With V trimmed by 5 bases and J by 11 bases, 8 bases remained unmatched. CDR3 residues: CSARSGTEAFF. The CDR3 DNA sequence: TGCAGTGCTCGGTCCGGGACAGAGGCTTTCTTT.

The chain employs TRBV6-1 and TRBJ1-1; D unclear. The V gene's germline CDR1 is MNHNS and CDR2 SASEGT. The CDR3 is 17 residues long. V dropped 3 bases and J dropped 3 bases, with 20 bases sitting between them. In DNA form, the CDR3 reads TGTGCCAGCAGTGAGATCCGGAGCATGCCATGGGACACTGAAGCTTTCTTT. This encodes CASSEIRSMPWDTEAFF.

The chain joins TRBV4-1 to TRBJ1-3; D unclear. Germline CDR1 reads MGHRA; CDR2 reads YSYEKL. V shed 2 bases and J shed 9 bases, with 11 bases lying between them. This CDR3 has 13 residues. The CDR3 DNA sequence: TGCGCCAGCAGCCAATCGGGAGTTGGCACCATATATTTT. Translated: CASSQSGVGTIYF.